This T cell receptor (beta chain) stems from a study of naive and memory T cell subsets. In the case of this clonotype: The antigen is undetermined.

The beta constant-region primer was an equimolar mix of two oligonucleotides covering TRBC1 and TRBC2. Ligated cDNA was amplified by four rounds of PCR with nested alpha and beta constant-region primers and SP2. TCRdb reprocessed the UMI-ligation and nested PCR reads via MiXCR and lists one record per CDR3 protein. The sample includes around 29,000 distinct CDR3 sequences, roughly 20% of them seen just once. After the first PCR, alpha and beta chain libraries were processed separately. Cells stained for CD3, CD4, CD8, CD45RA, CD27 and viability were sorted into four CD45RA/CD27 subsets. CDR1 is SGHDT and CDR2 is YYEEEE in the germline V gene. The length of the CDR3 is 13 residues. V was clipped by 6 bases and J by 4 bases, with 13 bases between them. Study-level points and caveats: Each distinct alpha or beta sequence counts as one clonotype.

The receptor's source is a human donor in good health. Sequences were obtained from effector memory CD4+ T cells from blood. As for subset: effector memory, CD45RA- CD27-. The chain joins TRBV5-6 to TRBJ2-5, with D perhaps TRBD2 (6 bases). As DNA, the CDR3 is TGTGCCAGCATGCGCGGGACTCCAGAGACCCAGTACTTC. Its translation: CASMRGTPETQYF.